The TCR beta chain described here comes from a study of early T cells in non-severe SARS-CoV-2 infection. There are 15 residues in the CDR3. V shed 5 bases and J shed 3 bases, with 17 bases lying between them. Germline values: CDR1 SEHNR, CDR2 FQNEAQ (reference sequence). Attachment of unique molecular identifiers to individual cDNA molecules was performed. From the 5' RACE reads, TCRdb called clonotypes with MiXCR, one entry per CDR3 protein. The sample lists more than 90,000 distinct CDR3 sequences, 11% occurring once. The receptor was derived from an adult who was a healthcare worker with PCR-confirmed SARS-CoV-2 infection or an uninfected control (not recorded which). Source material: whole blood. This rearrangement joins TRBV7-9 to TRBJ2-7; D possibly matches TRBD1 or TRBD2 (5 bases each). For the CDR3, the DNA is TGTGCCAGCAGCCAGGGTGGGACGGCAAACTACGAGCAGTACTTC. As protein: CASSQGGTANYEQYF.